This TCR beta chain came from a study of beta chain features in type 1 diabetes. Findings and caveats of the study: The cDNA sequencing approach could over-represent high-TCR-expressing cells. In type 1 diabetes patients, VDJ junctions had fewer insertions; deletions at these junctions were more frequent. Type 1 diabetes patients had moderately but significantly shorter TCRB CDR3s in all four CD4+ subsets.

The whole isolated RNA underwent reverse transcription, so sequencing captured expressed TCRB transcripts. Sequenced naive, central memory and regulatory T cell samples produced an average of roughly 3.6 million reads. Sequenced by immunoSEQ multiplex PCR; TCRdb stores in-frame clones only, minus some. The sample yields 160,000 or so clones, 8.5% to 10% seen once. The CDR3 extends over 15 amino acids. Trimming removed 4 bases from V and 6 bases from J; junction bases left unmatched: 9. In germline, CDR1 is SGHDN, CDR2 FVKESK. A remark on this clone: The antigen remains undetermined.

This chain joins TRBV14 and TRBJ2-1; 7 bases are a match to TRBD2. Sequencing was performed on central memory CD4+ T cells from blood. The clonotype was recovered from a woman between 25 and 40 years old with type 1 diabetes. CDR3 in amino acids: CASSLSRESSNEQFF. CDR3 in DNA: TGTGCCAGCAGCCTCTCGCGGGAGTCAAGCAATGAGCAGTTCTTC. Using reference TRBV14 and TRBJ2-1 for the parts outside the CDR3, the full variable domain is EAGVTQFPSHSVIEKGQTVTLRCDPISGHDNLYWYRRVMGKEIKFLLHFVKESKQDESGMPNNRFLAERTGGTYSTLKVQPAELEDSGVYFCASSLSRESSNEQFFGPGTRLTVL.